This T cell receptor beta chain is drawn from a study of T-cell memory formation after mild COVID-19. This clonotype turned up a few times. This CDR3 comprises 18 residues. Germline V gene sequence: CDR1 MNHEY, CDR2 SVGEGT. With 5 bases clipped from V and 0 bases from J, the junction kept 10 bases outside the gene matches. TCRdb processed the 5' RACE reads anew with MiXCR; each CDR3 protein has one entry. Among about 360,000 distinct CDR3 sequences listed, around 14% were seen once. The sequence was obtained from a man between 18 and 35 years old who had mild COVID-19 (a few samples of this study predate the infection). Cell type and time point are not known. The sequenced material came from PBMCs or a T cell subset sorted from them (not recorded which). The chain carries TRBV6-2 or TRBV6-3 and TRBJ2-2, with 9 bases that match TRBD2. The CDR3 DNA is TGTGCCAGCAGTGGCTCCCCGGAGCGGGGGGCGAACACCGGGGAGCTGTTTTTT. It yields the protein CASSGSPERGANTGELFF.